This TCR beta chain appears in the sequencing data of a study of blood T cell repertoires in COVID-19. Study-wide background: Nucleic acid was either cDNA or gDNA, and it came from T cells, B-cell-depleted T cells, or PBMCs.

The V end lost 4 bases, the J end lost 5 bases, and 9 bases lay between the germline ends. This CDR3 is 13 amino acids long. Germline CDR1 and CDR2: SGHRS and YFSETQ. Profiling relied on immunoSEQ multiplex PCR, and the TCRdb table lists in-frame clones only, not all of them. This repertoire shows roughly 100,000 clones, roughly 90% found once; its top ten account for 4% to 5%. The sample taken for sequencing was peripheral blood. This clonotype originated in a human donor with COVID-19, enrolled during active disease. The donor label of this sample is uncertain. The chain combines TRBV5-1 with TRBJ1-4, with no clear D. The CDR3 region is CASSLLGNEKLFF. CDR3 in DNA: TGCGCCAGCAGCCTACTGGGCAATGAAAAACTGTTTTTT.